This T cell receptor beta chain stems from a study of blood T cell repertoires in COVID-19. Study in general: Sites across the United States, Italy and Spain contributed samples from acute and convalescent COVID-19.

Study processing details: Amplification of reference gene primers was used by the study to estimate nucleated cell counts. The assay was immunoSEQ multiplex PCR, and TCRdb's table has in-frame clones only and misses some. The V and J calls and the clone size are those of that table, but D and trimming were determined from the DNA. The table has approximately 220,000 clones, around four fifths seen once. This CDR3 region has 15 residues. Germline loops: CDR1 KGHDR, CDR2 SFDVKD. V was clipped by 3 bases and J by 7 bases, with 17 bases between them. Exposed participants came across a COVID-19 case within 2 weeks before study entry.

V gene TRBV24-1 combines with J gene TRBJ1-2; D may be TRBD1 (5 bases). Input material: PBMCs or T cells enriched from blood (not recorded which). The receptor comes from a woman aged 45 to 65 who had been exposed to COVID-19. DNA of the CDR3: TGTGCCACCAGTGATCCTCTCCTCTCCGGGGGTGGCTACACCTTC. Its translation: CATSDPLLSGGGYTF.